The 30 T cell receptor beta chains below come from one sample, sequenced in a study of blood T cells in healthy people across ages. A second PCR, run for roughly 6 to 11 cycles, used a sample-barcoded 5' primer plus a J-beta primer mix. TCRdb reprocessed the 5' RACE reads with MiXCR, giving one entry per CDR3 protein. Among hundreds of thousands of distinct CDR3 sequences listed, 45% to 50% were seen once. Sample: blood. These receptors originate from a woman aged 55 to 70 in good health.

There are a few counts of this clonotype. The rearrangement uses TRBV4-2 and TRBJ2-7; no definite D call. CDR1 LGHNA and CDR2 YNFKEQ come from the germline V gene. CDR3 length: 16 residues. V was shortened by 1 base and J by 0 bases, with 13 bases between the two germline ends. Here the CDR3 reads CASSQGADAFSYEQYF. The CDR3 nucleotides are TGTGCCAGCAGCCAAGGGGCGGACGCTTTCTCCTACGAGCAGTACTTC.

V is TRBV2 and J is TRBJ2-1; 8 bases are a match to TRBD2. Losses at the gene ends were 7 bases for V and 0 bases for J; bases not matched to a gene: 17. CDR1 is SNHLY, CDR2 FYNNEI, per germline. This CDR3 is 19 amino acids long. The CDR3 loop is CASTLFVGAGGLSYNEQFF. The CDR3 nucleotides are TGTGCCAGCACTCTGTTTGTCGGGGCGGGAGGCCTCTCCTACAATGAGCAGTTCTTC.

This clonotype was detected a few times. This may be a read error, as it is one base from a much larger clone. The chain is built from TRBV20-1 and TRBJ2-5; the D gene could be TRBD1 or TRBD2 (5 bases each). The germline V and J ends were trimmed by 3 bases and 11 bases, with 22 bases remaining between them. CDR1 is DFQATT and CDR2 is SNEGSKA in the germline V gene (reference sequence). CDR3 length: 14 amino acids. CDR3 loop: CSARGPEADNEQYF. CDR3 in DNA: TGCAGTGCTAGGGGACCTGAGGCTGACAATGAGCAGTACTTC.

This clonotype was counted only a few times. The J gene is TRBJ2-5, the V gene TRBV7-9; D tentatively reads TRBD1 or TRBD2 (5 bases each). Trimming removed 1 base from V and 5 bases from J, with 17 bases in between. The germline V gene encodes CDR1 SEHNR and CDR2 FQNEAQ (reference sequence). The CDR3 is made up of 16 amino acids. CDR3 region: CASSLDVSGLGETQYF. The CDR3 DNA is TGTGCCAGCAGCTTAGATGTCTCGGGGCTAGGGGAGACCCAGTACTTC.

The chain employs TRBV25-1 and TRBJ1-2; D is unclear. The CDR3 sequence is 12 residues long. Trimming removed 7 bases at V and 7 bases at J, with 13 bases between. Germline-derived CDR1 and CDR2 are MGHDK and SYGVNS. The CDR3 nucleotides read TGTGCCAGCAATACCGTAACGGGTGGCTACACCTTC. Its translation: CASNTVTGGYTF.

The chain employs TRBV7-2 and TRBJ2-5; 7 nucleotides line up with TRBD2. The J call may be incorrect, as the DNA end agrees better with TRBJ2-7. This CDR3 spans 15 amino acids. The germline V gene has CDR1 SGHTA and CDR2 FQGNSA. The CDR3 DNA reads TGTGCCAGCAGCTTAAACGGCGGGAGAGGGGACGAGCAGTACTTC. This gives the protein CASSLNGGRGDEQYF.

This clonotype has a handful of counts. CDR3 amino acids: CASSKMGGRGTDTQYF. CDR3 bases: TGTGCCAGCAGCAAAATGGGCGGGAGAGGCACAGATACGCAGTATTTT. The chain joins TRBV21-1 to TRBJ2-3; TRBD2 is taken as the D call from the table, unchecked against the DNA. TRBV21-1 is classified as a pseudogene. The CDR3 contains 16 residues.

There are a few counts of this clonotype. J is TRBJ1-2 and V is TRBV18; D is ambiguous. This CDR3 spans 14 amino acids. Germline CDR1 and CDR2: KGHSH and LQKENI. The V gene lost 3 bases and the J gene lost 2 bases, with 10 bases spanning the gap. As DNA, the CDR3 is TGTGCCAGCTCACCGACACGAAACAACTATGGCTACACCTTC. This gives the protein CASSPTRNNYGYTF.

This clonotype has just a few counts. The chain links TRBV7-2 to TRBJ2-3, with 10 positions matching TRBD2. There are 13 residues in the CDR3. The J segment lost 11 bases and the V segment lost 4 bases, leaving 6 bases of the junction unmatched. Per the germline V gene, CDR1 is SGHTA and CDR2 is FQGNSA. The CDR3, as DNA: TGTGCCAGCAGCTCAGCGGGGGGGGCTATGCAGTATTTT. Residues: CASSSAGGAMQYF.

The chain joins TRBV19 to TRBJ2-7; no firm D call. The better agreement between TRBJ2-4 and the DNA end casts doubt on the J call. The germline V gene has CDR1 LNHDA and CDR2 SQIVND (reference sequence). This CDR3 has 13 amino acids. For the CDR3, the DNA is TGTGCCAGTAGTGCCAATCCCAGAAACATTCAGTACTTC. It encodes CASSANPRNIQYF.

This clonotype was recorded a few times. The V and J genes are TRBV9 and TRBJ2-7; D is possibly TRBD1 (5 bases). The V gene lost 4 bases and the J gene lost 3 bases, with 14 bases spanning the gap. Germline V lookup: CDR1 SGDLS, CDR2 YYNGEE. This CDR3 has 14 amino acids. The CDR3 region is CASSPGAQGYEQYF. DNA for the CDR3: TGTGCCAGCAGCCCTGGGGCTCAGGGCTACGAGCAGTACTTC.

The V and J genes are TRBV15 and TRBJ1-2, with 10 bases aligning to TRBD1. V gave up 4 bases and J gave up 7 bases; unmatched junction bases: 3. The CDR3 has 13 residues. Looked up from germline, CDR1 is LNHNV and CDR2 is YYDKDF (reference sequence). Here the CDR3 DNA reads TGTGCCACCAGCACTGGGACAGGGGTTGGCTACACCTTC. Translated: CATSTGTGVGYTF.

The chain combines TRBV7-2 with TRBJ2-1; TRBD2 aligns across 8 bases. CDR1 and CDR2 (germline): SGHTA, FQGNSA. The CDR3 is made up of 14 amino acids. Losses at the gene ends were 3 bases for V and 8 bases for J; bases not matched to a gene: 6. The CDR3 protein is CASSFRLAIDEQFF. In DNA, the CDR3 is TGTGCCAGCAGCTTTCGACTAGCGATCGATGAGCAGTTCTTC. Together with reference TRBV7-2 and TRBJ2-1, the CDR3 gives the full variable domain: GAGVSQSPSNKVTEKGKDVELRCDPISGHTALYWYRQSLGQGLEFLIYFQGNSAPDKSGLPSDRFSAERTGGSVSTLTIQRTQQEDSAVYLCASSFRLAIDEQFFGPGTRLTVL.

The chain carries TRBV6-4 and TRBJ2-5; 9 positions agree with TRBD1. J lost 0 bases, V lost 6 bases, and 5 bases had no gene match. The CDR3 totals 15 residues. Germline V gives CDR1 MRHNA, CDR2 SNTAGT. DNA of the CDR3: TGTGCCAGCAGGGGACAGGGTCCGCACCAAGAGACCCAGTACTTC. Amino acid sequence: CASRGQGPHQETQYF.

This clonotype turned up a few times. The chain employs TRBV7-3 and TRBJ2-1; the match to TRBD2 covers 13 bases. This CDR3 contains 15 residues. The ends lost 4 bases at V and 7 bases at J; junction bases unmatched: 4. Germline CDR1 is SGHTA and CDR2 is FQGTGA. CDR3 coding DNA: TGTGCCAGCAGCTCGGGGACTAGCGGGAAAAATGAGCAGTTCTTC. It is translated as CASSSGTSGKNEQFF.

This sequence joins TRBV15 and TRBJ1-2; 7 nucleotides agree with TRBD1. The CDR3 is made up of 16 amino acids. Trimming removed 0 bases from V and 7 bases from J; junction bases left unmatched: 11. Germline CDR1 LNHNV, CDR2 YYDKDF (reference sequence). The CDR3, as DNA: TGTGCCACCAGCAGAGATCAGGCACAGGGGACCGGTGGCTACACCTTC. Translation gives CATSRDQAQGTGGYTF. Filled out from reference TRBV15 and TRBJ1-2, the complete variable domain reads DAMVIQNPRYQVTQFGKPVTLSCSQTLNHNVMYWYQQKSSQAPKLLFHYYDKDFNNEADTPDNFQSRRPNTSFCFLDIRSPGLGDTAMYLCATSRDQAQGTGGYTFGSGTRLTVV.

This clonotype was observed a few times. The V call is TRBV7-2, the J call TRBJ1-1, with D perhaps matching TRBD1 (5 bases). The CDR3 covers 15 residues. Germline CDR1 is SGHTA and CDR2 is FQGNSA. Trimming removed 2 bases from V and 1 base from J, with 11 bases in between. In DNA, the CDR3 is TGTGCCAGCAGCTTATTAGGGACTCCGAACACTGAAGCTTTCTTT. This translates into CASSLLGTPNTEAFF.

V usage is TRBV20-1 and J usage is TRBJ2-1; 7 positions match TRBD1. Trimming took 5 bases from V and 7 from J; bases not matched to a gene: 5. The CDR3 length is 12 residues. Germline loops: CDR1 DFQATT, CDR2 SNEGSKA (reference sequence). CDR3 sequence (DNA): TGCAGTGCTCAGATCAGGGGGAATGAGCAGTTCTTC. This translates into CSAQIRGNEQFF.

The V call is TRBV14, the J call TRBJ2-7; 7 bases match TRBD1. Germline V lookup: CDR1 SGHDN, CDR2 FVKESK. Unmatched junction bases numbered 12, after V lost 4 bases and J lost 6 bases. The CDR3 loop spans 15 amino acids. CDR3 in DNA: TGTGCCAGCAGCCCATTCCCCAGGGGGAAAGGCGAGCAGTACTTC. This codes for CASSPFPRGKGEQYF. Complete variable domain (other parts from reference TRBV14 and TRBJ2-7): EAGVTQFPSHSVIEKGQTVTLRCDPISGHDNLYWYRRVMGKEIKFLLHFVKESKQDESGMPNNRFLAERTGGTYSTLKVQPAELEDSGVYFCASSPFPRGKGEQYFGPGTRLTVT.

The V gene is TRBV24-1, the J gene TRBJ2-3; a possible D gene is TRBD1 (5 bases). The CDR3 contains 15 residues. Between the trimmed V and J ends, which lost 2 bases and 1 base, there was a span of 9 bases. The germline CDR1 and CDR2 sequences are KGHDR and SFDVKD. Here the CDR3 DNA reads TGTGCCACCAGTGATTCACAGGCCCGCACAGATACGCAGTATTTT. Translation gives CATSDSQARTDTQYF.

The chain combines TRBV5-1 with TRBJ2-1; 9 bases agree with TRBD2. Trimming at V came to 3 bases and at J to 9 bases, leaving 10 bases not matched to a gene. The CDR3 loop spans 15 amino acids. Germline assignment: CDR1 SGHRS and CDR2 YFSETQ. DNA of the CDR3: TGCGCCAGCAGCTACGAGGTAGCGGGAGAGGGTGAGCAGTTCTTC. Protein sequence: CASSYEVAGEGEQFF.

The chain is built from TRBV12-3 or TRBV12-4 and TRBJ2-3; 7 positions match TRBD2. The trim removed 6 bases at V and 6 bases at J, leaving 15 bases unmatched. The CDR3 loop spans 16 amino acids. CDR3 amino acids: CASSSPRGTAGDTQYF. The CDR3 DNA is TGTGCCAGCAGCTCACCGCGGGGGACGGCGGGGGATACGCAGTATTTT.

The J gene is TRBJ2-7, the V gene TRBV6-2 or TRBV6-3, with TRBD2 matching 9 bases. Germline V gene lookup returns CDR1 MNHEY and CDR2 SVGEGT. CDR3 length equals 15 residues. With 6 bases clipped from V and 2 bases from J, the junction kept 8 bases outside the gene matches. CDR3 amino acids: CASRKASGITYEQYF. The CDR3 DNA reads as TGTGCCAGCAGGAAGGCTAGCGGGATTACCTACGAGCAGTACTTC.

The gene calls are TRBV2 and TRBJ2-7; D gene uncertain. The DNA end is more similar to TRBJ2-5, so the J call may be wrong. This CDR3 is 13 amino acids long. The germline gives CDR1 SNHLY, CDR2 FYNNEI. CDR3 protein: CASSGWFRETQYF. In nucleotides, the CDR3 is TGTGCCAGCAGTGGCTGGTTCAGGGAGACCCAGTACTTC.

The V gene is TRBV15, the J gene TRBJ2-5; D unresolved. Germline V CDR1 and CDR2: LNHNV, YYDKDF (reference sequence). CDR3 length equals 12 residues. Between the trimmed V and J ends, which lost 1 base and 5 bases, there was a span of 5 bases. CDR3 sequence: CATSRGPETQYF. The CDR3 region has the DNA TGTGCCACCAGCAGAGGCCCGGAGACCCAGTACTTC.

V gene TRBV7-2 combines with J gene TRBJ2-7; 9 bases line up with TRBD1. The CDR3 runs to 13 residues. CDR1 and CDR2 (germline): SGHTA, FQGNSA. V dropped 3 bases and J dropped 6; count of bases not matched to a gene: 3. The CDR3 DNA follows: TGTACCAGCAGCTTGGGACAGGGTGGCGAGCAGTACTTC. Translation: CTSSLGQGGEQYF. The variable domain in full, with the rest retrieved from reference TRBV7-2 and TRBJ2-7, is GAGVSQSPSNKVTEKGKDVELRCDPISGHTALYWYRQSLGQGLEFLIYFQGNSAPDKSGLPSDRFSAERTGGSVSTLTIQRTQQEDSAVYLCTSSLGQGGEQYFGPGTRLTVT.

This chain links TRBV5-1 with TRBJ1-2; 9 bases agree with TRBD1. Germline loops: CDR1 SGHRS, CDR2 YFSETQ. V dropped 3 bases and J dropped 5; count of bases not matched to a gene: 11. This CDR3 is 16 amino acids long. CDR3 nucleotide sequence: TGCGCCAGCAGCTCTACGCGAGGACAGGGGAGGTATGGCTACACCTTC. It specifies CASSSTRGQGRYGYTF.

V gene TRBV6-5 combines with J gene TRBJ2-7; TRBD1 might be the D (6 bases). Trimming took off 6 bases at V and 3 bases at J, with 18 bases between the two ends. The CDR3 consists of 15 residues. Germline V lookup: CDR1 MNHEY, CDR2 SVGAGI. This CDR3 reads CASSSLTGLGYEQYF. CDR3 nucleotides: TGTGCCAGCAGCTCGCTTACAGGGTTAGGCTACGAGCAGTACTTC.

The rearrangement links TRBV12-3 or TRBV12-4 to TRBJ1-2; TRBD1 is a possible D gene (5 bases). The CDR3 runs to 14 residues. The ends were cut back, 3 bases at V and 4 bases at J, with 12 bases in the middle. DNA for the CDR3: TGTGCCAGCAGTTTGATCCCCGGGGGCTATGGCTACACCTTC. It specifies CASSLIPGGYGYTF.

This clonotype was counted between two and nine times. This rearrangement joins TRBV7-2 to TRBJ1-1, with 9 bases lining up with TRBD1. The CDR3 is 14 residues long. V trimming: 4 bases; J trimming: 5 bases; junction bases outside the gene matches: 5. Germline V lookup: CDR1 SGHTA, CDR2 FQGNSA. The CDR3 loop is CASSYDRGKTEAFF. The DNA for the CDR3 is TGTGCCAGCAGCTACGACAGGGGGAAGACTGAAGCTTTCTTT.